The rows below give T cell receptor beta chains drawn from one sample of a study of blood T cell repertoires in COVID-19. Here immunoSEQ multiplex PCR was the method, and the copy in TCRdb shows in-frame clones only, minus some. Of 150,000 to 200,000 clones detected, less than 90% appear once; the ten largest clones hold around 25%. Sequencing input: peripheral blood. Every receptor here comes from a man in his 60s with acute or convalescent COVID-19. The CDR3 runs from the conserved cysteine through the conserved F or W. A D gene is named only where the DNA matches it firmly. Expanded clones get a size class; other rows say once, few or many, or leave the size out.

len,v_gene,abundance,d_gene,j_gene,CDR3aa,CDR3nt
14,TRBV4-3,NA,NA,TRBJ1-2,CASSQGGRVFGYTF,TGCGCCAGCAGCCAAGGAGGCAGGGTTTTTGGCTACACCTTC
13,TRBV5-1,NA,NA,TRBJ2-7,CASSLAATYEQYF,TGCGCCAGCAGCTTGGCCGCCACTTACGAGCAGTACTTC
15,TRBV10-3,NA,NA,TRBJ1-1,CAISDPDTGTLEAFF,TGTGCCATCAGTGACCCCGATACAGGGACCTTGGAAGCTTTCTTT
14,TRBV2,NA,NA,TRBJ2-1,CASRPGPSSNEQFF,TGTGCCAGCAGACCGGGCCCTAGCTCCAATGAGCAGTTCTTC
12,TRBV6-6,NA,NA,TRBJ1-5,CASTGLNQPQHF,TGTGCCAGTACGGGTCTAAATCAGCCCCAGCATTTT
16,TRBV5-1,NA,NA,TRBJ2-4,CASSLGQLLAKNIQYF,TGCGCCAGCAGCTTGGGACAGCTACTAGCCAAAAACATTCAGTACTTC
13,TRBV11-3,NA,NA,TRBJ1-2,CASSLGDVYGYTF,TGTGCCAGCAGCTTAGGAGATGTCTATGGCTACACCTTC
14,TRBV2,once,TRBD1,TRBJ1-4,CASSPDRGIEKLFF,TGTGCCAGCAGTCCTGACAGGGGAATAGAAAAACTGTTTTTT
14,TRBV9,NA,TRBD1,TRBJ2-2,CASSVRQGTGELFF,TGTGCCAGCAGCGTCCGACAGGGGACCGGGGAGCTGTTTTTT
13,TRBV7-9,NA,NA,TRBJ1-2,CASSLELSYGYTF,TGTGCCAGCAGCTTAGAGCTATCCTATGGCTACACCTTC
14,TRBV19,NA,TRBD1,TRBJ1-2,CASSITGVSYGYTF,TGTGCCAGTAGTATAACAGGGGTATCCTATGGCTACACCTTC
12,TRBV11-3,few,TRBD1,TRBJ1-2,CASSRGPYGYTF,TGTGCCAGCAGTAGGGGGCCCTATGGCTACACCTTC
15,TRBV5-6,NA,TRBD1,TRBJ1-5,CASSIRQGRNQPQHF,TGTGCCAGCAGCATACGACAGGGAAGGAATCAGCCCCAGCATTTT
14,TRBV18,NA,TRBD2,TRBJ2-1,CASSQGTNYNEQFF,TGTGCCAGCTCACAGGGGACTAATTACAATGAGCAGTTCTTC
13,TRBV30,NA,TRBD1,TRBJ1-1,CAWSEQGLTEAFF,TGTGCCTGGAGTGAACAGGGGCTCACTGAAGCTTTCTTT
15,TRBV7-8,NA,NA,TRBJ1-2,CASSLRGITGYGYTF,TGTGCCAGCAGCTTGAGGGGGATTACTGGCTATGGCTACACCTTC
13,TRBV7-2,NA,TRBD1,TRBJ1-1,CASSRDRGREAFF,TGTGCCAGCAGCCGCGACAGGGGGAGGGAAGCTTTCTTT
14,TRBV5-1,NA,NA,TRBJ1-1,CASSPAGRPTEAFF,TGCGCCAGCAGCCCGGCAGGCAGGCCCACTGAAGCTTTCTTT
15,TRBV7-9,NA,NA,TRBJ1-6,CASSLFREGGSPLHF,TGTGCCAGCAGCTTATTTAGGGAAGGGGGATCACCCCTCCACTTT
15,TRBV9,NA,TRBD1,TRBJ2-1,CASSVDRGLYNEQFF,TGTGCCAGCAGCGTAGACAGGGGGCTGTACAATGAGCAGTTCTTC
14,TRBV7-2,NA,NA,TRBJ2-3,CASTLGGGTDTQYF,TGTGCCAGCACCTTGGGGGGAGGCACAGATACGCAGTATTTT
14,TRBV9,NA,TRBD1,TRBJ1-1,CASSDRGGSTEAFF,TGTGCCAGCAGCGACAGGGGTGGTAGCACTGAAGCTTTCTTT
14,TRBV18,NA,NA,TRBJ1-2,CASSQGDTNYGYTF,TGTGCCAGCTCCCAAGGGGACACGAACTATGGCTACACCTTC
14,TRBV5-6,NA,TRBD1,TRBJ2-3,CASSATGNTDTQYF,TGTGCCAGCAGCGCGACAGGGAACACAGATACGCAGTATTTT
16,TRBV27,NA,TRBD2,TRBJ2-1,CASSPKAGPAYNEQFF,TGTGCCAGCAGTCCAAAAGCGGGGCCAGCCTACAATGAGCAGTTCTTC
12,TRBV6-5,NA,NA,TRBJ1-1,CASSYSAGKAFF,TGTGCCAGCAGTTACTCGGCAGGGAAAGCTTTCTTT
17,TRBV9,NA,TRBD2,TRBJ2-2,CASSVEFSGGVTGELFF,TGTGCCAGCAGCGTAGAATTCAGCGGGGGCGTCACCGGGGAGCTGTTTTTT
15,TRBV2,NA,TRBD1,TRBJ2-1,CASTTGIPHYNEQFF,TGTGCCAGCACGACAGGGATCCCCCACTACAATGAGCAGTTCTTC
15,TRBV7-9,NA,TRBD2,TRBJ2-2,CASSSKSSGTGELFF,TGTGCCAGCAGTTCAAAGTCTAGCGGAACCGGGGAGCTGTTTTTT
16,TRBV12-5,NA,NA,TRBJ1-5,CASGGLRGRSNQPQHF,TGTGCTAGTGGAGGCCTGCGGGGTCGTAGCAATCAGCCCCAGCATTTT
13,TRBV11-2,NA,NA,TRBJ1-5,CASSLAPVQPQHF,TGTGCCAGCAGCTTAGCCCCGGTCCAGCCCCAGCATTTT
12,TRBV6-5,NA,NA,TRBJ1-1,CASSHRHLEAFF,TGTGCCAGCAGTCACCGACATCTTGAAGCTTTCTTT
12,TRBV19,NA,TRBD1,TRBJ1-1,CASSRQGAEAFF,TGTGCCAGTAGTCGTCAGGGGGCTGAAGCTTTCTTT
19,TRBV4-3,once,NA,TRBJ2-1,CASGPRGSSGLGAYNEQFF,TGCGCCAGCGGCCCTAGGGGGTCTAGCGGCCTTGGGGCCTACAATGAGCAGTTCTTC
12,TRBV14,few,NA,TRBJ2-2,CASSGHTGELFF,TGTGCCAGCAGCGGGCACACCGGGGAGCTGTTTTTT
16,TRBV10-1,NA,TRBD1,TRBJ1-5,CASSESGTVRNQPQHF,TGCGCCAGCAGTGAGTCGGGGACAGTACGCAATCAGCCCCAGCATTTT
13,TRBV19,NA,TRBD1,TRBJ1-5,CAGGTGGNQPQHF,TGTGCCGGAGGGACAGGGGGCAATCAGCCCCAGCATTTT
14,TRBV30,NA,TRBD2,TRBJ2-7,CAWSLTSGLREQYF,TGTGCCTGGAGCCTGACTAGCGGCTTGCGCGAGCAGTACTTC
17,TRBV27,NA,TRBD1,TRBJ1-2,CASSFVGQGGRSYGYTF,TGTGCCAGCAGTTTTGTCGGACAGGGGGGTCGAAGCTATGGCTACACCTTC
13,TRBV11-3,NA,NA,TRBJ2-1,CASSPGTVSEQFF,TGTGCCAGCAGCCCCGGGACTGTTTCTGAGCAGTTCTTC
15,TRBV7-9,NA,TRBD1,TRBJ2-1,CASIQDRGTYNEQFF,TGTGCCAGCATCCAAGACAGGGGTACCTACAATGAGCAGTTCTTC
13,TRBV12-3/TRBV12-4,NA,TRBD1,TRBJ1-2,CASTRDRLGSYTF,TGTGCCAGCACTCGGGACAGGCTTGGAAGCTACACCTTC
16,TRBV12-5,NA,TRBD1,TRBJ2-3,CASGLTGTGGTDTQYF,TGTGCTAGTGGTTTGACCGGGACAGGGGGCACAGATACGCAGTATTTT
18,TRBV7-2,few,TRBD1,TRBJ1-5,CASSPTAYQGDSNQPQHF,TGTGCCAGCAGCCCCACTGCTTACCAGGGGGATAGCAATCAGCCCCAGCATTTT
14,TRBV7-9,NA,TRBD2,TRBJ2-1,CASSFSGSYNEQFF,TGTGCCAGCAGCTTTAGCGGGAGTTACAATGAGCAGTTCTTC
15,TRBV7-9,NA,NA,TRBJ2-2,CASSLWGLSTGELFF,TGTGCCAGCAGCTTGTGGGGGCTGAGCACCGGGGAGCTGTTTTTT
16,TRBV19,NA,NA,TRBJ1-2,CASSIDRDIEGNGYTF,TGTGCCAGTAGTATAGACCGGGACATCGAAGGTAATGGCTACACCTTC
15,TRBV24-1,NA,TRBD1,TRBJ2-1,CATSDLPAGQGGQFF,TGTGCCACCAGTGATTTGCCCGCGGGACAGGGAGGGCAGTTCTTC
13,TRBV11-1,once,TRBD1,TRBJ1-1,CASSPYRGTEAFF,TGTGCCAGCAGCCCATACAGGGGCACTGAAGCTTTCTTT
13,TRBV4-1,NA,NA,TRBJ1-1,CASSQVAGAEAFF,TGCGCCAGCAGCCAAGTTGCAGGGGCAGAAGCTTTCTTT
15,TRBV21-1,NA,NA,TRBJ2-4,CASSKDYRQGVSKYF,TGTGCCAGCAGCAAAGACTATAGACAGGGGGTAAGTAAGTACTTC
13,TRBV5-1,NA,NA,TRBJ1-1,CASSADTNTEAFF,TGCGCCAGCAGCGCGGACACAAACACTGAAGCTTTCTTT
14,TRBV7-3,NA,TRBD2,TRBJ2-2,CASSSSGNTGELFF,TGTGCCAGCAGCTCTAGCGGGAACACCGGGGAGCTGTTTTTT
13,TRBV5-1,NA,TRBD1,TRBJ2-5,CATQSGGGETQYF,TGCGCCACCCAGTCAGGGGGCGGCGAGACCCAGTACTTC